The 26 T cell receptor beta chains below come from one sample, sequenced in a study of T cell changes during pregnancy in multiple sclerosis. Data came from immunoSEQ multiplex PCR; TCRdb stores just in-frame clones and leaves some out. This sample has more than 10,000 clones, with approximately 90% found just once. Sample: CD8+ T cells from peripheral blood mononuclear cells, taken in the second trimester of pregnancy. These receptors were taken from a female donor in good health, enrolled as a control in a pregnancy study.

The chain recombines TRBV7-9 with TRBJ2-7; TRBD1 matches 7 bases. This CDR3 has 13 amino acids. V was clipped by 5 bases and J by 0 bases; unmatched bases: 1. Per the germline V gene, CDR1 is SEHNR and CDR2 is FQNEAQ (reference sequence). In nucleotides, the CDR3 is TGTGCCAGCAGCGGGACAGACTCCTACGAGCAGTACTTC. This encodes CASSGTDSYEQYF. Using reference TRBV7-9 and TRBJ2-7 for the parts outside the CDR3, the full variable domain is DTGVSQNPRHKITKRGQNVTFRCDPISEHNRLYWYRQTLGQGPEFLTYFQNEAQLEKSRLLSDRFSAERPKGSFSTLEIQRTEQGDSAMYLCASSGTDSYEQYFGPGTRLTVT.

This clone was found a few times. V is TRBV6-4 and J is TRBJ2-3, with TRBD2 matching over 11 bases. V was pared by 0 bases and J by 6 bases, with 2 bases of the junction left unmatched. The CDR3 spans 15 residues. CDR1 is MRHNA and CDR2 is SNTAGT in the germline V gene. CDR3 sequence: CASSDSASGGDTQYF. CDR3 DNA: TGTGCCAGCAGTGACTCAGCTAGCGGGGGGGATACGCAGTATTTT.

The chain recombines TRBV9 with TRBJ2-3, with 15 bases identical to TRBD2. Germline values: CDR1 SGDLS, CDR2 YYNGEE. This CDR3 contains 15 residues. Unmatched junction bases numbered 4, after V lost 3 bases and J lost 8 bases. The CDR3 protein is CASSGTSGGVGTQYF. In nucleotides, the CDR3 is TGTGCCAGCAGCGGGACTAGCGGGGGGGTGGGTACGCAGTATTTT.

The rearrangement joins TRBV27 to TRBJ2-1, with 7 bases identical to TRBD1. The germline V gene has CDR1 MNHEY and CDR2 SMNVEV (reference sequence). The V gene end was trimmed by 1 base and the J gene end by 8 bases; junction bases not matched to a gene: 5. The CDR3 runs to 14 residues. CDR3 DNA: TGTGCCAGCAGTTTATACACAGGGGTCCATGAGCAGTTCTTC. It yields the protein CASSLYTGVHEQFF.

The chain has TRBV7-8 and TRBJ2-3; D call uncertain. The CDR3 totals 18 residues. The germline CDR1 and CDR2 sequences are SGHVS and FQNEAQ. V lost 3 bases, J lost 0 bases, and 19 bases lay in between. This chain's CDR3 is CASSFTLATSASTDTQYF. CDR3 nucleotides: TGTGCCAGCAGCTTTACGTTGGCGACTTCCGCTAGCACAGATACGCAGTATTTT. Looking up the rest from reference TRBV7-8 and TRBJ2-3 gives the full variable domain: GAGVSQSPRYKVAKRGQDVALRCDPISGHVSLFWYQQALGQGPEFLTYFQNEAQLDKSGLPSDRFFAERPEGSVSTLKIQRTQQEDSAVYLCASSFTLATSASTDTQYFGPGTRLTVL.

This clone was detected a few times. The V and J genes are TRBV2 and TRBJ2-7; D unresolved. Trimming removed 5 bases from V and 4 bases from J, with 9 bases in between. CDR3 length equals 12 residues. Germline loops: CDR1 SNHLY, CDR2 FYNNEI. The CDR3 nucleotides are TGTGCCAGCAGTCCGCAGAGGTACGAGCAGTACTTC. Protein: CASSPQRYEQYF.

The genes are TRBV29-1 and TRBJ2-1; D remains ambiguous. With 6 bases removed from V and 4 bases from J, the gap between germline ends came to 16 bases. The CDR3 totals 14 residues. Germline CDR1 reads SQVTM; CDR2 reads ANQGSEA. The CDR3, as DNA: TGCAGCGTGCTCCTAGAGCTCCGTTACAATGAGCAGTTCTTC. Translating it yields CSVLLELRYNEQFF.

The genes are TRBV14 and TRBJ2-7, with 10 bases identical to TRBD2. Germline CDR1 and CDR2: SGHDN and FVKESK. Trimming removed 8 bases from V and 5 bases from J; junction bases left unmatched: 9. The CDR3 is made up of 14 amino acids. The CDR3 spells CASGLAGGLHEQYF. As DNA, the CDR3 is TGTGCCAGCGGGTTAGCGGGAGGCCTCCACGAGCAGTACTTC.

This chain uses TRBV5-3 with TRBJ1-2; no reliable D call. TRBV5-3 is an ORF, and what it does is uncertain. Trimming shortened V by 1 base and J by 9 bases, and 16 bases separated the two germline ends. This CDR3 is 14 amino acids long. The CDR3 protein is CARSLSEGFGSYTF. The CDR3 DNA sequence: TGTGCCAGAAGCTTGTCGGAAGGGTTCGGGAGCTACACCTTC.

CDR3 residues: CASSQEPTSSYEQYF. The CDR3 coding sequence is TGCGCCAGCAGCCAAGAACCGACATCGTCCTACGAGCAGTACTTC. V and J are TRBV4-1 and TRBJ2-7; D is undetermined. The germline V and J ends were trimmed by 0 bases and 1 base, with 10 bases remaining between them. This CDR3 has 15 amino acids. CDR1 and CDR2 from the germline V gene are MGHRA and YSYEKL.

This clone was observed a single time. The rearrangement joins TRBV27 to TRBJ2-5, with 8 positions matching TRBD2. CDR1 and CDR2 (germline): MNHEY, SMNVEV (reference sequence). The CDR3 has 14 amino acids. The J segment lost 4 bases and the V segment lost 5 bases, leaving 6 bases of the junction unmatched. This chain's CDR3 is CASSVIGGAETQYF. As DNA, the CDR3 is TGTGCCAGCAGTGTTATCGGGGGGGCAGAGACCCAGTACTTC.

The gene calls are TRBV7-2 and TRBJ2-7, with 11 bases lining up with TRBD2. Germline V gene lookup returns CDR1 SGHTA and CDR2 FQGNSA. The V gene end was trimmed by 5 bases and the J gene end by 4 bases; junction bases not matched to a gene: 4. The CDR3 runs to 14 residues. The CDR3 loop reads CASSQTSGIYEQYF. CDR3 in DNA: TGTGCCAGCAGCCAGACTAGCGGGATTTACGAGCAGTACTTC.

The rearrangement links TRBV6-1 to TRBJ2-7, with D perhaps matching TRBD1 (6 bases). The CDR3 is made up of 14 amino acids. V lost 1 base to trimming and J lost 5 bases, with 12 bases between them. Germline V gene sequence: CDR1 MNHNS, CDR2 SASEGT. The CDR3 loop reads CASSEELKGDEQYF. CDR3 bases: TGTGCCAGCAGTGAAGAGTTAAAGGGGGACGAGCAGTACTTC.

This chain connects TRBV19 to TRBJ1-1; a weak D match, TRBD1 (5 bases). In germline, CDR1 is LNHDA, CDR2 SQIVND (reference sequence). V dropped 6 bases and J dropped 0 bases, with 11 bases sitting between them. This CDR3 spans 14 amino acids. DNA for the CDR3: TGTGCCAGTAGGTTGGCGGGGCTGAACACTGAAGCTTTCTTT. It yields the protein CASRLAGLNTEAFF.

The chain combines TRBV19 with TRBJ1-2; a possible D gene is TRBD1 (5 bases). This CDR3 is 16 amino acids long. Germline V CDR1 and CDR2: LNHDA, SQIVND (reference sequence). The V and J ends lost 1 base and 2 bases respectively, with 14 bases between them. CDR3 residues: CASSIAQVGGNYGYTF. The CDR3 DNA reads TGTGCCAGTAGTATAGCCCAGGTCGGGGGGAACTATGGCTACACCTTC.

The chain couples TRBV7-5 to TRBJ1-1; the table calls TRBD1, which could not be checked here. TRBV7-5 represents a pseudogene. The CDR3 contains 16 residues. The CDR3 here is CAISGDRGLMNTEAFF. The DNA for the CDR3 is TGTGCCATTAGTGGGGACAGGGGCCTCATGAACACTGAAGCTTTCTTT.

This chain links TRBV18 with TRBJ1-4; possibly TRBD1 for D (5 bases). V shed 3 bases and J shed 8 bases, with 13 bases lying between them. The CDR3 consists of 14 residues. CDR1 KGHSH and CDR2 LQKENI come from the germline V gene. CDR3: CASSPNGAREKLFF. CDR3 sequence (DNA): TGTGCCAGCTCACCCAATGGGGCCAGGGAAAAACTGTTTTTT.

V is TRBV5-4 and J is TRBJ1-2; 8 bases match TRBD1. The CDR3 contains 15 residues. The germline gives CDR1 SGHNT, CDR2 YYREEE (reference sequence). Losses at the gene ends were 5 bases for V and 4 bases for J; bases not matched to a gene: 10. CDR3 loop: CASSDENRGSYGYTF. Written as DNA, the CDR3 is TGTGCCAGCAGTGACGAAAACAGGGGGTCCTATGGCTACACCTTC.

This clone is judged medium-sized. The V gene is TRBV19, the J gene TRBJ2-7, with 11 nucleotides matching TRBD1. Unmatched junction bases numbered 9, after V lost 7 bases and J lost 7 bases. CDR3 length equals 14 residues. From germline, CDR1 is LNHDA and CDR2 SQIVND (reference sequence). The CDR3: CASNLGQGAEEQYF. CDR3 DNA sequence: TGTGCCAGTAACCTCGGACAGGGGGCGGAAGAGCAGTACTTC.

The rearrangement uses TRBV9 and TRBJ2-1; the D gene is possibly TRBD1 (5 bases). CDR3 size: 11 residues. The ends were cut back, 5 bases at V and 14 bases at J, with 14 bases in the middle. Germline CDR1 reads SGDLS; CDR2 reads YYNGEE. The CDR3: CASSRTLGEFF. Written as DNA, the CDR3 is TGTGCCAGCAGTCGGACGTTAGGGGAGTTCTTC.

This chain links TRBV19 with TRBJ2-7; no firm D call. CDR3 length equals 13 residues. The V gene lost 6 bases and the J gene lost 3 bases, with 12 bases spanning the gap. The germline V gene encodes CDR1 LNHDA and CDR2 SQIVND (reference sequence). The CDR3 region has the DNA TGTGCCAGTAGCCAGACATCAATCTACGAGCAGTACTTC. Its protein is CASSQTSIYEQYF. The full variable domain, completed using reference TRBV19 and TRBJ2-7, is DGGITQSPKYLFRKEGQNVTLSCEQNLNHDAMYWYRQDPGQGLRLIYYSQIVNDFQKGDIAEGYSVSREKKESFPLTVTSAQKNPTAFYLCASSQTSIYEQYFGPGTRLTVT.

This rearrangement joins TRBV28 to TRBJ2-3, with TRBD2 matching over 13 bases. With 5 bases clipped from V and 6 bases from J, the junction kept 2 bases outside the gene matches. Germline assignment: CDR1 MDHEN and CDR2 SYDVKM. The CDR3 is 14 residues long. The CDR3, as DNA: TGTGCCAGCAGTGCGACTAGCGGGGGGGATACGCAGTATTTT. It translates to CASSATSGGDTQYF.

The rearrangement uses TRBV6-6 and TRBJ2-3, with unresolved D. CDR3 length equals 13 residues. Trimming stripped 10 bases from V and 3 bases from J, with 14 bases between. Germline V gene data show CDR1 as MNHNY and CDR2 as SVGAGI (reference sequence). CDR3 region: CAITRLETDTQYF. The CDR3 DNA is TGTGCCATCACGAGATTAGAGACAGATACGCAGTATTTT.

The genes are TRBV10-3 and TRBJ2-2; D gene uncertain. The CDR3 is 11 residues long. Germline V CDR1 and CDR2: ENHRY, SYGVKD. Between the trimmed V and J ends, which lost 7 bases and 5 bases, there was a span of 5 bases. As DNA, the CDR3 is TGTGCCATCACCGAGACCGGGGAGCTGTTTTTT. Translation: CAITETGELFF.

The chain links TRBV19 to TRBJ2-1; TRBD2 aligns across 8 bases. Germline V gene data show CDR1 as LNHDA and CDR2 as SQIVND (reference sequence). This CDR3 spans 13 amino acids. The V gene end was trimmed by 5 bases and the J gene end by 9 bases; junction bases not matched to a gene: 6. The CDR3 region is CASSPMGLVEQFF. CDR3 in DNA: TGTGCCAGTAGTCCAATGGGACTAGTTGAGCAGTTCTTC.

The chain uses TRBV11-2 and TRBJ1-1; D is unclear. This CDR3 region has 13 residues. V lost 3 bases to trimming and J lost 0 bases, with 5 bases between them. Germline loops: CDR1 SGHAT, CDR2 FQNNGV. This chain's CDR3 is CASSFFVNTEAFF. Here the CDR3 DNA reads TGTGCCAGCAGCTTCTTTGTGAACACTGAAGCTTTCTTT. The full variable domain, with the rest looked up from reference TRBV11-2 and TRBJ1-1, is EAGVAQSPRYKIIEKRQSVAFWCNPISGHATLYWYQQILGQGPKLLIQFQNNGVVDDSQLPKDRFSAERLKGVDSTLKIQPAKLEDSAVYLCASSFFVNTEAFFGQGTRLTVV.